Here is one T cell receptor beta chain with its context. Survey-level resolution applied to immunoSEQ assay v3.0. Using immunoSEQ multiplex PCR, the repertoire was profiled, and TCRdb retains in-frame clones only, with some absent. The sample lists 34,000 or so clones, approximately 85% seen once, with roughly 4% in the top ten. Trimming left V 1 base short and J 1 base short, with 14 bases between. This CDR3 is built from 16 residues. Looked up from germline, CDR1 is SGHAT and CDR2 is FQNNGV. Ahead of DNA extraction, samples held about 1-10 million cryopreserved PBMC each. The data were obtained in a study of long-term antiretroviral therapy in people with HIV.

The specimen comprised unsorted PBMCs, sampled approximately 3.3 years after starting antiretroviral therapy. This clonotype originated in a man younger than 30 with HIV. The V and J genes are TRBV11-2 and TRBJ2-7; D is undetermined. DNA of the CDR3: TGTGCCAGCAGCTTAGGCACGCAATACCCTTCCTACGAGCAGTACTTC. This codes for CASSLGTQYPSYEQYF.